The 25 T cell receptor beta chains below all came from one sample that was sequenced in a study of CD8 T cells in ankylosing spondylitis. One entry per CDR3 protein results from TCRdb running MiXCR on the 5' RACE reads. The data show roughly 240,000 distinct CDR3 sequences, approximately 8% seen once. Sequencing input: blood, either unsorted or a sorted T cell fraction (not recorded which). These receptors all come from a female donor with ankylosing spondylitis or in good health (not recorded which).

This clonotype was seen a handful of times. DNA of the CDR3: TGTGCCAGCAGCTTAAGTGGGCACGGAACTGGGGCCAACGTCCTGACTTTC. Its translation: CASSLSGHGTGANVLTF. The chain is built from TRBV5-6 and TRBJ2-6; D gene uncertain. The CDR3 consists of 17 residues. Germline CDR1 is SGHDT and CDR2 is YYEEEE. V shed 2 bases and J shed 2 bases, with 14 bases lying between them.

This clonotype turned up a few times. CDR3 sequence: CATIGEANTEAFF. DNA for the CDR3: TGTGCCACCATCGGGGAGGCTAACACTGAAGCTTTCTTT. V and J are TRBV24-1 and TRBJ1-1; no definite D call. Trimming stripped 8 bases from V and 2 bases from J, with 11 bases between. Germline V CDR1 and CDR2: KGHDR, SFDVKD. CDR3 length equals 13 residues.

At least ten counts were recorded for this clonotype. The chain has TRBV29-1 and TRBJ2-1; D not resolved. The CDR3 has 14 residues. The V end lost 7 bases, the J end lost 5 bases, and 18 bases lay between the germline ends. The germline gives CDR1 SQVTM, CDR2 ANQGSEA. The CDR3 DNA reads TGCAGCGGAAAGGGTGTCCAGCGCCACAATGAGCAGTTCTTC. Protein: CSGKGVQRHNEQFF.

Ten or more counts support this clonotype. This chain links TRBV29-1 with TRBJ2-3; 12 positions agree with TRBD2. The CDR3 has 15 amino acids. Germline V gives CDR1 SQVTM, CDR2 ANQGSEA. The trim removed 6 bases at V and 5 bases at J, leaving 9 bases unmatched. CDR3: CSVGPSGRALDTQYF. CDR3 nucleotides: TGCAGCGTAGGCCCTAGCGGGAGGGCCTTAGATACGCAGTATTTT.

The CDR3 coding sequence is TGTGCCAGCACCGTGGTGGGGGGGAGGAATAATTCACCCCTCCACTTT. Its protein is CASTVVGGRNNSPLHF. The chain couples TRBV7-2 to TRBJ1-6, with a possible D match to TRBD1 (5 bases). Deletions cut 7 bases from V and 5 bases from J, with 18 bases between. CDR3 length: 16 amino acids. The V gene's germline CDR1 is SGHTA and CDR2 FQGNSA.

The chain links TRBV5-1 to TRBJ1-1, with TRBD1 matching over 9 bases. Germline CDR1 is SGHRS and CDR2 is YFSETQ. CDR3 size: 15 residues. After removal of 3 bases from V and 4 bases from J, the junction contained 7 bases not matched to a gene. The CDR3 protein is CASSSISTGGTEAFF. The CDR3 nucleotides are TGCGCCAGCAGCTCCATCTCGACAGGGGGCACTGAAGCTTTCTTT.

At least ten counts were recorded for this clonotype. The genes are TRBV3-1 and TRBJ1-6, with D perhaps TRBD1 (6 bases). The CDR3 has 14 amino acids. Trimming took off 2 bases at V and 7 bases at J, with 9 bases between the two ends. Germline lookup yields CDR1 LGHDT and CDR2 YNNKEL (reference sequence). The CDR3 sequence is CASSQQGKNSPLHF. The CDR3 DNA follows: TGTGCCAGCAGCCAACAGGGGAAAAATTCACCCCTCCACTTT.

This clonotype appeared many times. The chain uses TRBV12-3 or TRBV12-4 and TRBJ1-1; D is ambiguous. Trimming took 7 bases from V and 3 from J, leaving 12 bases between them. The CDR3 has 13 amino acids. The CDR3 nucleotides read TGTGCCAGCATCGTCTCCGGGCACACTGAAGCTTTCTTT. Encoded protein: CASIVSGHTEAFF.

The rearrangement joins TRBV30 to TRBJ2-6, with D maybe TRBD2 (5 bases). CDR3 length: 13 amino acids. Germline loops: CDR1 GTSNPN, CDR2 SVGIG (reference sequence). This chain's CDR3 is CVGRGSGANVLTF. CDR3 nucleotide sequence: TGTGTGGGTCGGGGCTCTGGGGCCAACGTCCTGACTTTC.

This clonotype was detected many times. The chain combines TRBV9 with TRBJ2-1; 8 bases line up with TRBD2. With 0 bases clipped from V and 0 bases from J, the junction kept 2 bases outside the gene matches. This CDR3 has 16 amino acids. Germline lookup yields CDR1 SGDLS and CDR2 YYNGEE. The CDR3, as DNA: TGTGCCAGCAGCGTAGGAGCGGGAGCCTCCTACAATGAGCAGTTCTTC. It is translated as CASSVGAGASYNEQFF.

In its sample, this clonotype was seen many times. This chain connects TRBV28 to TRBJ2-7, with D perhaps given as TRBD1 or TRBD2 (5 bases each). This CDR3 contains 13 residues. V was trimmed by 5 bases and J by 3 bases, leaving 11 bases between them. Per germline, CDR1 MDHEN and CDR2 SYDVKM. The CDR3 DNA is TGTGCCAGCAGTCCCGGGGCCATCTACGAGCAGTACTTC. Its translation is CASSPGAIYEQYF.

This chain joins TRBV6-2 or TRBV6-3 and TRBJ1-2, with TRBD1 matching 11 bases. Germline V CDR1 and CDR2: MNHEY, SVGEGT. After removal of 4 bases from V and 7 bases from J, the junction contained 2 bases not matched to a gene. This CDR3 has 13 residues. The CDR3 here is CASSSDRGPGYTF. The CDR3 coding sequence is TGTGCCAGCAGTTCGGACAGGGGGCCTGGCTACACCTTC.

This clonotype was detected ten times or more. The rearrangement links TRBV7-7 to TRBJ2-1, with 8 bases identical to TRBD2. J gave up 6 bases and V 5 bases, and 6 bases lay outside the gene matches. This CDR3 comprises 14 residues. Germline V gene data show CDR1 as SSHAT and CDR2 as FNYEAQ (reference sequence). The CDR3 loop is CASSQSGTSNEQFF. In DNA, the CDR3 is TGTGCCAGCAGCCAAAGCGGGACTAGCAATGAGCAGTTCTTC.

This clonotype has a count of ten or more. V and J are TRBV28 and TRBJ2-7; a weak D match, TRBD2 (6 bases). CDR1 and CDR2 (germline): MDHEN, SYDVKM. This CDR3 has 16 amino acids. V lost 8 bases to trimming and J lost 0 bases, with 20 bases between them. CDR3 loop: CASLGSGTSSSYEQYF. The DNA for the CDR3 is TGTGCCAGCTTGGGTTCCGGGACTTCGAGCTCCTACGAGCAGTACTTC.

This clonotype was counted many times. DNA of the CDR3: TGCAGCCCGAGAGACCAAGAGACCCAGTACTTC. Residues: CSPRDQETQYF. This rearrangement joins TRBV29-1 to TRBJ2-5; no definite D call. V was clipped by 8 bases and J by 0 bases, with 7 bases between them. This CDR3 contains 11 residues. Germline V gene sequence: CDR1 SQVTM, CDR2 ANQGSEA.

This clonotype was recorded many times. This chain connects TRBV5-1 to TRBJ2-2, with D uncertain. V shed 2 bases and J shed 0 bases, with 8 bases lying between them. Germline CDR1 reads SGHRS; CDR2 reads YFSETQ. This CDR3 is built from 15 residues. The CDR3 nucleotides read TGCGCCAGCAGCTTCAGCGATCCGAACACCGGGGAGCTGTTTTTT. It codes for CASSFSDPNTGELFF.

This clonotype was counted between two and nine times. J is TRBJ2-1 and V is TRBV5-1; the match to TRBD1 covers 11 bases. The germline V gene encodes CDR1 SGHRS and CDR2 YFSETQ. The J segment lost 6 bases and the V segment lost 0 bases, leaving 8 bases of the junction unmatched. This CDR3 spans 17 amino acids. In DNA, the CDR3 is TGCGCCAGCAGCTTGGCCTGGCGTGGGACAGGGGGCAATGAGCAGTTCTTC. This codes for CASSLAWRGTGGNEQFF.

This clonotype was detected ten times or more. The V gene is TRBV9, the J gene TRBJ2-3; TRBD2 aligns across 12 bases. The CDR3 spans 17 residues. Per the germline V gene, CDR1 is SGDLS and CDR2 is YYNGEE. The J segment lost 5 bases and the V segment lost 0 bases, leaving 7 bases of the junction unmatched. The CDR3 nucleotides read TGTGCCAGCAGCGTAGGTGGGCTAGCGGGAGGGAGAGATACGCAGTATTTT. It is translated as CASSVGGLAGGRDTQYF. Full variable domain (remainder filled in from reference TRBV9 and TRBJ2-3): DSGVTQTPKHLITATGQRVTLRCSPRSGDLSVYWYQQSLDQGLQFLIQYYNGEERAKGNILERFSAQQFPDLHSELNLSSLELGDSALYFCASSVGGLAGGRDTQYFGPGTRLTVL.

In nucleotides, the CDR3 is TGTGCCACCAGTGATTTGGCCAGCAATGAGCAGTTCTTC. Translating it yields CATSDLASNEQFF. The chain employs TRBV24-1 and TRBJ2-1; D gene unclear. In germline, CDR1 is KGHDR, CDR2 SFDVKD. Trimming shortened V by 0 bases and J by 6 bases, and 5 bases separated the two germline ends. The CDR3 consists of 13 residues.

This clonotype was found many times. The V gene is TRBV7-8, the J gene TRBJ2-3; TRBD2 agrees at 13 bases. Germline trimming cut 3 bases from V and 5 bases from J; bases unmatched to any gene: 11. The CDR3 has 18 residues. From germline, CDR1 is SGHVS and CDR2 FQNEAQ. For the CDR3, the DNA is TGTGCCAGCAGCTTGGTAACTAGCGGGAGGGCCGGAGGAGATACGCAGTATTTT. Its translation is CASSLVTSGRAGGDTQYF.

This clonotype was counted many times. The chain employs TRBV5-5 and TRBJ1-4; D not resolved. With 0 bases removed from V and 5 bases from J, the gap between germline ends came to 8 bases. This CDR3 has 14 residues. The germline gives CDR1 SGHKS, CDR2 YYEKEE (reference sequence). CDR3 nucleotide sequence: TGTGCCAGCAGCTTGGCCGCGGGGAATGAAAAACTGTTTTTT. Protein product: CASSLAAGNEKLFF.

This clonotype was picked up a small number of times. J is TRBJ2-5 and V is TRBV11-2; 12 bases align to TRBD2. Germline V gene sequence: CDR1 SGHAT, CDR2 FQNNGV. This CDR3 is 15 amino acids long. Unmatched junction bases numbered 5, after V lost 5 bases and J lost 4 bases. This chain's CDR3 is CASSERTSGVETQYF. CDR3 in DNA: TGTGCCAGCAGCGAGCGGACTAGCGGGGTAGAGACCCAGTACTTC.

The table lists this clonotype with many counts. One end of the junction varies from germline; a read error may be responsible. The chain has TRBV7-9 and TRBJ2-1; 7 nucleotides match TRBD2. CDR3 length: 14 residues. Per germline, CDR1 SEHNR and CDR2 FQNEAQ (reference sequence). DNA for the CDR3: TGTGCCAGCAGCTTAGGAGCGGGACTCCGAAGGGAGGTCTTC. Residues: CASSLGAGLRREVF.

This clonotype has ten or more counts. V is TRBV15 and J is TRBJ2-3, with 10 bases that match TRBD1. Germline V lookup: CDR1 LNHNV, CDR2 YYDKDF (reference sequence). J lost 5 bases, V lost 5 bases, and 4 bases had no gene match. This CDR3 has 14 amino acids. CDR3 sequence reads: CATSWGQGKDTQYF. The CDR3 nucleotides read TGTGCCACCAGCTGGGGACAGGGGAAAGATACGCAGTATTTT.

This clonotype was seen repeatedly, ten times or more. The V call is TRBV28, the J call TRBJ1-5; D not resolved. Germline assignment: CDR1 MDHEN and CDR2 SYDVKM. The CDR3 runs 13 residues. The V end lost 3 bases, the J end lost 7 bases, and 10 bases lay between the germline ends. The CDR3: CASSFGMNQPQHF. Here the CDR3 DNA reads TGTGCCAGCAGTTTTGGGATGAACCAGCCCCAGCATTTT. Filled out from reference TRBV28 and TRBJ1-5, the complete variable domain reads DVKVTQSSRYLVKRTGEKVFLECVQDMDHENMFWYRQDPGLGLRLIYFSYDVKMKEKGDIPEGYSVSREKKERFSLILESASTNQTSMYLCASSFGMNQPQHFGDGTRLSIL.